The 4 T cell receptor beta chains listed next were all sequenced from one sample in a study of read filtering for tumor transcriptome and immune sequencing. The library was built from about 400 ng RNA with molecular barcoded adaptors for alpha/delta and beta/gamma chains. One entry per CDR3 protein, called by TCRdb with MiXCR from the reads. Here the sample spans around 20,000 distinct CDR3 sequences, more than 20% being singletons. The sequencing sample was made of a population of CD138-negative cells sorted from bone marrow. These receptors originate from a donor aged 40 or older with multiple myeloma.

At least ten counts were recorded for this clonotype. V is TRBV30 and J is TRBJ2-7; 7 bases line up with TRBD1. This CDR3 region has 14 residues. With 4 bases clipped from V and 2 bases from J, the junction kept 8 bases outside the gene matches. Germline CDR1 reads GTSNPN; CDR2 reads SVGIG (reference sequence). The CDR3 reads CAWNLGTVTYEQYF. The CDR3 DNA reads TGTGCCTGGAATCTCGGGACAGTTACCTACGAGCAGTACTTC.

This clonotype was counted ten times or more. The germline gene is not matched at one end of the junction; a read error may be the cause. The chain uses TRBV7-7 and TRBJ1-1, with a weak D call TRBD1 (5 bases). From germline, CDR1 is SSHAT and CDR2 FNYEAQ (reference sequence). This CDR3 is built from 13 residues. In DNA, the CDR3 is TGTGCTAGCAGCCCCGGATTGGGGGGGGAAGCTTTCTTT. It yields the protein CASSPGLGGEAFF.

This clonotype was observed many times. The chain combines TRBV7-2 with TRBJ1-5, with D unresolved. From germline, CDR1 is SGHTA and CDR2 FQGNSA. Trimming took off 2 bases at V and 0 bases at J, with 8 bases between the two ends. There are 15 residues in the CDR3. CDR3 in DNA: TGTGCCAGCAGCTTATGGCAGGATAGCAATCAGCCCCAGCATTTT. Protein sequence: CASSLWQDSNQPQHF.

This clonotype was seen a handful of times. The chain links TRBV11-2 to TRBJ2-3; the D call may be TRBD1 or TRBD2 (5 bases each). Trimming removed 1 base from V and 4 bases from J, with 6 bases in between. The CDR3 is made up of 13 amino acids. Germline V gene data show CDR1 as SGHAT and CDR2 as FQNNGV. The CDR3 reads CASSLVGADTQYF. As DNA, the CDR3 is TGTGCCAGCAGCTTAGTGGGGGCAGATACGCAGTATTTT.